The entry below gives a single T cell receptor beta chain sequence along with its context. What antigen it recognizes has not been identified. Base qualities are missing; no much larger clone stands one base away. Library construction relied on 5' RACE. Sequencing instrument: Illumina HiSeq 2500. A second roughly 6 to 12 cycle PCR used a sample-barcoded 5' primer and a J-beta primer mix. A unique molecular identifier was introduced onto each TCR beta cDNA molecule by a template-switch 5' adaptor carrying 12 random nucleotides. Each sample yielded at least 2.5 million CDR3-containing paired-end reads. The Mint cDNA synthesis kit, primed by a TRBC-specific oligonucleotide, was used to synthesize first-strand cDNA from all RNA. Following uracil-DNA glycosylase treatment, all cDNA underwent a first 18-cycle PCR with the universal primers M1SS and BC2_uni_R. Regarding the original processing steps: Normalization of each sample was performed by random selection of 1 million high-quality reads, each carrying a distinct molecular identifier. Instead of being binned into consensus sequences, reads that shared molecular identifiers were thrown out. MiTCR, set to a Q25 quality threshold and the strictest error-elimination algorithm, was used for CDR3 identification, clonotype clustering and error correction. A nonparametric unseen species model using Euler transformation provided a lower-bound estimate of total TCR beta diversity. The public reads were reprocessed in TCRdb via fastp at Q25 and MiXCR, keeping in-frame beta chains. Rows are combined by CDR3 protein, so each entry shows the most common genes and DNA. These V and J calls derive from TCRdb rather than the authors' analysis. For this sample there are approximately 1.5 million distinct CDR3 sequences; roughly 30% appear just once. The top ten clones comprise around 11% of the sample.

This record comes from a study of blood T cells in healthy people across ages (dated by TCRdb to between 2014 and 2016). With respect to the entire study: In model experiments, template switching captured about one uniquely barcoded TCR beta cDNA molecule for every two T cells. To avoid experimental bias, donors of different ages were randomly spread across the sequencing lanes. The donors were split into four age groups: young (average about 15 years), middle-aged (39), aged (about 62) and long-lived (under 85). Two additional independent replicas of 1 million unique cDNA reads from the same blood draw were analyzed for two donors (one aged 18 to 30 and one aged 80 or older). Age-related changes in TCR beta repertoire diversity were measured in the study by deep sequencing normalized with unique cDNA molecular identifiers.

Results the study describes overall, beyond this receptor: Since profiling was done on bulk unsorted PBMCs, naive and antigen-experienced compartments could not be conclusively compared. Estimates of total diversity based on one million sequenced T cells were considered lower bounds and underestimates. Observed TCR beta diversity per million T cells fell roughly linearly with age, and a significant reduction was already apparent by age approximately 41. Observed TCR beta diversity correlated strongly with the percentage of naive T cells measured by flow cytometry. The long-lived group showed more naive CD4+ T cells, fewer expanded clones and increased TCR diversity than the aged group, suggesting age selection. Because the CMV infection status of the donors was unknown, age-related changes in expanded clonotypes may potentially have been confounded.

V lost 1 base and J lost 2 bases; the stretch between them is 10 bases long. The CDR3 sequence holds 14 residues, the cysteine and phenylalanine included. Only the CDR3 part of the read is kept: 42 bases, read in frame from the first base. The germline V gene (reference sequence) specifies DFQATT as CDR1 and SNEGSKA as CDR2. Donors were 39 systemically healthy Caucasian individuals from Russia aged roughly 6 to 95 years. Each donor gave roughly 9.5 milliliters of peripheral blood, collected into EDTA-treated Vacutainer tubes. Ficoll-Paque density-gradient centrifugation was used to isolate PBMCs, with at least 7 million per sample. Trizol reagent was used to extract total RNA from PBMCs, with at least 5 micrograms per sample. For every donor, an aliquot of PBMCs went through flow cytometry to measure the percentages of naive CD45RAhigh/CD27high T cells.

The TCR sequence derives from a young woman in good health. The sequence joins TRBV20-1 to TRBJ2-3, with no reliable assignment of the D segment. The sample consisted of blood. The DNA is as follows: TGCAGTGCTAGAGTATCGGTAAACACAGATACGCAGTATTTT. The translation is CSARVSVNTDTQYF.